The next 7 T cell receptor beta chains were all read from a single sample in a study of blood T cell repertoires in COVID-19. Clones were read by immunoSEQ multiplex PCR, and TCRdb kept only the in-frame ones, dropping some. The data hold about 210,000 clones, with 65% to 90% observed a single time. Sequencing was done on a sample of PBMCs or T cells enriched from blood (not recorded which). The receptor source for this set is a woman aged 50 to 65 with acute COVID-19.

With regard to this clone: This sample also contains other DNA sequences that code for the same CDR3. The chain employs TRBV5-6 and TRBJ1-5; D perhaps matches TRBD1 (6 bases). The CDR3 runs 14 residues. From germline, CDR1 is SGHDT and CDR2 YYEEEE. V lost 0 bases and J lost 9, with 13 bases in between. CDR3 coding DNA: TGTGCCAGCAGCTTGGCCGGGGGGGGGCGGCCCCAGCATTTT. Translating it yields CASSLAGGGRPQHF.

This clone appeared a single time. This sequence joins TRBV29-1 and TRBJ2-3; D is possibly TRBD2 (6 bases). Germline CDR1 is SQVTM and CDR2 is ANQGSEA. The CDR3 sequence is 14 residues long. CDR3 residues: CTSTRGGVGDTQYF. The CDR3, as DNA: TGCACATCAACGCGTGGAGGGGTGGGAGATACGCAGTATTTT.

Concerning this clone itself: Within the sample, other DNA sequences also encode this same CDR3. The CDR3 region is CASSPGQGNYGYTF. CDR3 coding DNA: TGTGCCAGCAGCCCCGGACAGGGGAACTATGGCTACACCTTC. This chain joins TRBV11-2 and TRBJ1-2, with 9 bases that match TRBD1. V lost 5 bases to trimming and J lost 2 bases; unmatched junction nucleotides: 3. The CDR3 sequence is 14 residues long. Germline V gene lookup returns CDR1 SGHAT and CDR2 FQNNGV.

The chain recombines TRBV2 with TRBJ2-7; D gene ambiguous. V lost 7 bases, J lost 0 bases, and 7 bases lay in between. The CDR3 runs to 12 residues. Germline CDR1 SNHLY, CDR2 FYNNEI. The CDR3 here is CASIYSSYEQYF. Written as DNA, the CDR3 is TGTGCCAGCATTTACAGCTCCTACGAGCAGTACTTC.

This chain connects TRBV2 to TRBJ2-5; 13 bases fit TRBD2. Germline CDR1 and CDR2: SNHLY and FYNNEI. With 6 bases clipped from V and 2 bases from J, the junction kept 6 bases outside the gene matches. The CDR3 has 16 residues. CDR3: CASSQILAGGQETQYF. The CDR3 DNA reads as TGTGCCAGCAGCCAAATACTAGCGGGGGGGCAAGAGACCCAGTACTTC. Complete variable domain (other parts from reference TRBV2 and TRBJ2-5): EPEVTQTPSHQVTQMGQEVILRCVPISNHLYFYWYRQILGQKVEFLVSFYNNEISEKSEIFDDQFSVERPDGSNFTLKIRSTKLEDSAMYFCASSQILAGGQETQYFGPGTRLLVL.

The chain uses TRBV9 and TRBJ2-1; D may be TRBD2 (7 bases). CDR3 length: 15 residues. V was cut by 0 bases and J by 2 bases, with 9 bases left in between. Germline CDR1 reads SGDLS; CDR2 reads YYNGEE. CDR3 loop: CASSVGRGPYNEQFF. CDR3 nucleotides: TGTGCCAGCAGCGTAGGGCGGGGGCCCTACAATGAGCAGTTCTTC.

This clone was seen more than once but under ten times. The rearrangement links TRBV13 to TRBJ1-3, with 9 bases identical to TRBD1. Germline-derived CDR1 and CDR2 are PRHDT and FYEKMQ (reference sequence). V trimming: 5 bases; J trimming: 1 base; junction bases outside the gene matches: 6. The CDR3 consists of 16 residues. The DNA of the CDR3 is TGTGCCAGCAGCCGCGGGACAGGGCAGTCTGGAAACACCATATATTTT. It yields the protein CASSRGTGQSGNTIYF.